One and the same sample provided the 30 T cell receptor beta chains below, sequenced in a study of T cells in Graves' hyperthyroidism and ophthalmopathy. Template material for amplifying TCR beta CDR3 regions consisted of RNA transcripts. HTBI primers were the set used in a first-round RT-PCR of the TCR CDR3. TCRdb independently ran MiXCR on the multiplex PCR reads; one entry per CDR3 protein. The data show about 350,000 distinct CDR3 sequences, 15% to 20% seen once. Sequencing used blood. The receptors were sampled from a woman aged 30 to 39 with Graves' hyperthyroidism that later progressed to Graves' ophthalmopathy.

This clonotype was detected ten times or more. J is TRBJ2-3 and V is TRBV2; no firm D call. CDR1 is SNHLY, CDR2 FYNNEI, per germline. The CDR3 is made up of 14 amino acids. The V and J ends lost 10 bases and 0 bases respectively, with 14 bases between them. The CDR3 coding sequence is TGTGCCACCGCGAAAACTGCTAGCACAGATACGCAGTATTTT. As protein: CATAKTASTDTQYF.

J is TRBJ1-1 and V is TRBV19, with a weak D call TRBD1 (5 bases). CDR1 is LNHDA, CDR2 SQIVND, per germline (reference sequence). This CDR3 spans 13 amino acids. Deletions cut 3 bases from V and 6 bases from J, with 11 bases between. CDR3 residues: CASSIRGSPEAFF. In DNA form, the CDR3 reads TGTGCCAGTAGTATCCGGGGGTCCCCTGAAGCTTTCTTT.

The CDR3 is CASSTRQSYGYTF. As DNA, the CDR3 is TGTGCCAGCAGCACCCGACAGAGCTATGGCTACACCTTC. The genes are TRBV11-3 and TRBJ1-2; tentative D call: TRBD1 (5 bases). This CDR3 is built from 13 residues. V was cut by 5 bases and J by 4 bases, with 11 bases left in between. The V gene's germline CDR1 is SGHNT and CDR2 YENEEA.

The gene calls are TRBV4-1 and TRBJ2-3; perhaps D is TRBD1 or TRBD2 (5 bases each). In germline, CDR1 is MGHRA, CDR2 YSYEKL. Trimming cost V 3 bases and J 3 bases, with 10 bases left between them. This CDR3 contains 14 residues. CDR3 loop: CASSHRERTDTQYF. The CDR3 DNA reads TGCGCCAGCAGCCACAGGGAGAGGACAGATACGCAGTATTTT.

This clonotype was counted at least ten times. The chain employs TRBV12-3 or TRBV12-4 and TRBJ2-1, with D possibly being TRBD2 (5 bases). Trimming left V 0 bases short and J 2 bases short, with 5 bases between. This CDR3 has 14 residues. CDR3: CASSLAGAYNEQFF. The DNA for the CDR3 is TGTGCCAGCAGTTTAGCGGGAGCCTACAATGAGCAGTTCTTC.

V usage is TRBV14 and J usage is TRBJ1-2; maybe TRBD1 (6 bases). The CDR3 is 16 residues long. V lost 0 bases to trimming and J lost 4 bases, with 15 bases between them. Germline V lookup: CDR1 SGHDN, CDR2 FVKESK. DNA for the CDR3: TGTGCCAGCAGCCAAGACGTAACAGGGTTTGGCTATGGCTACACCTTC. It translates to CASSQDVTGFGYGYTF.

V gene TRBV4-1 combines with J gene TRBJ1-1; weak D call: TRBD1 (5 bases). With 0 bases removed from V and 11 bases from J, the gap between germline ends came to 13 bases. CDR3 length: 13 amino acids. The germline V gene encodes CDR1 MGHRA and CDR2 YSYEKL. The CDR3 sequence: CASSQDQGLGAFF. DNA for the CDR3: TGCGCCAGCAGCCAAGATCAGGGTTTGGGGGCTTTCTTT.

This chain connects TRBV20-1 to TRBJ1-5; D is unclear. The CDR3 contains 16 residues. Germline values: CDR1 DFQATT, CDR2 SNEGSKA (reference sequence). V lost 1 base to trimming and J lost 0 bases, with 13 bases between them. The chain's CDR3 is CSARAPESYSNQPQHF. The CDR3 nucleotides read TGCAGTGCTAGAGCCCCTGAGAGCTATAGCAATCAGCCCCAGCATTTT.

In the case of this clonotype: It may be a read error: a sequence one base away is much more abundant. This chain links TRBV28 with TRBJ2-1; 8 bases map to TRBD1. Germline V gene lookup returns CDR1 MDHEN and CDR2 SYDVKM. The CDR3 consists of 11 residues. Written as DNA, the CDR3 is TGTGCCGCAGGGGGCTACAATCAGCAGTTCTTC. Protein: CAAGGYNQQFF.

Concerning this clonotype itself: A much larger clone sits a single nucleotide away, making a read error possible. This chain links TRBV7-9 with TRBJ2-2; tentative D call: TRBD2 (5 bases). Germline CDR1 SEHNR, CDR2 FQNEAQ (reference sequence). The CDR3 has 15 amino acids. CDR3 nucleotide sequence: TGTGCCATCAGCTTAGGTGGAGGAGTCACCGGGGAGCTGTTTTTT. Encoded protein: CAISLGGGVTGELFF.

This clonotype was picked up many times. CDR3 protein: CAISALVTDTDTQYF. The CDR3 coding sequence is TGTGCCATCAGTGCCCTCGTGACAGACACAGATACGCAGTATTTT. The V call is TRBV10-3, the J call TRBJ2-3; D is possibly TRBD1 (5 bases). CDR1 and CDR2 from the germline V gene are ENHRY and SYGVKD. V was shortened by 4 bases and J by 2 bases, with 13 bases between the two germline ends. The length of the CDR3 is 15 residues.

This clonotype was recorded at least ten times. This chain joins TRBV9 and TRBJ2-5; D might be TRBD2 (7 bases). Germline V gene data show CDR1 as SGDLS and CDR2 as YYNGEE. The germline V and J ends were trimmed by 7 bases and 8 bases, with 15 bases remaining between them. The CDR3 is 12 amino acids. The CDR3 protein is CASFGGPGTQYF. In nucleotides, the CDR3 is TGTGCCAGCTTCGGGGGGCCGGGCACCCAGTACTTC.

This clonotype was observed many times. The chain links TRBV2 to TRBJ2-1; unclear D gene. The CDR3 has 15 residues. Germline assignment: CDR1 SNHLY and CDR2 FYNNEI. V was trimmed by 7 bases and J by 8 bases, leaving 21 bases between them. CDR3 in DNA: TGTGCCAGCACGAACCGCTGGGCGCGGAGCGATGAGCAGTTCTTC. Translating it yields CASTNRWARSDEQFF. Variable domain in full (rest from reference TRBV2 and TRBJ2-1): EPEVTQTPSHQVTQMGQEVILRCVPISNHLYFYWYRQILGQKVEFLVSFYNNEISEKSEIFDDQFSVERPDGSNFTLKIRSTKLEDSAMYFCASTNRWARSDEQFFGPGTRLTVL.

This clonotype has only a few counts. The genes are TRBV7-2 and TRBJ1-2; D possibly corresponds to TRBD1 (5 bases). V lost 8 bases and J lost 7, with 26 bases in between. Germline V gives CDR1 SGHTA, CDR2 FQGNSA. There are 16 residues in the CDR3. The CDR3 sequence is CASALRRDSLRGGYTF. The CDR3 DNA reads as TGTGCCAGCGCCTTAAGAAGGGACTCCTTGAGGGGTGGCTACACCTTC. Full variable domain (remainder filled in from reference TRBV7-2 and TRBJ1-2): GAGVSQSPSNKVTEKGKDVELRCDPISGHTALYWYRQSLGQGLEFLIYFQGNSAPDKSGLPSDRFSAERTGGSVSTLTIQRTQQEDSAVYLCASALRRDSLRGGYTFGSGTRLTVV.

This clonotype came up once. This sequence joins TRBV20-1 and TRBJ1-2; perhaps TRBD1 as D (5 bases). This CDR3 is built from 15 residues. Germline CDR1 reads DFQATT; CDR2 reads SNEGSKA (reference sequence). With 5 bases removed from V and 5 bases from J, the gap between germline ends came to 21 bases. The CDR3 sequence: CSAVNPTGQRYGYTF. The CDR3 DNA sequence: TGCAGTGCTGTGAACCCCACAGGTCAGCGGTATGGCTACACCTTC.

This clonotype is a singleton in its sample. The rearrangement uses TRBV7-9 and TRBJ2-5; 7 nucleotides match TRBD1. With V trimmed by 5 bases and J by 7 bases, 7 bases remained unmatched. Per the germline V gene, CDR1 is SEHNR and CDR2 is FQNEAQ (reference sequence). The CDR3 covers 13 residues. CDR3 DNA sequence: TGTGCCAGCAGCCGGGACAGTCCTTGGACCCAGTACTTC. Amino acid sequence: CASSRDSPWTQYF.

This clonotype was found many times. The J gene is TRBJ1-2, the V gene TRBV20-1, with D uncertain. This CDR3 spans 13 amino acids. CDR1 DFQATT and CDR2 SNEGSKA come from the germline V gene (reference sequence). Trimming pared 2 bases from V and 0 bases from J, leaving 7 bases between. DNA for the CDR3: TGCAGTGCTAGAAAAGACCCTAACTATGGCTACACCTTC. Amino acid sequence: CSARKDPNYGYTF.

This clonotype was seen repeatedly, ten times or more. This sequence joins TRBV28 and TRBJ1-5; the D gene is possibly TRBD1 (5 bases). CDR1 and CDR2 from the germline V gene are MDHEN and SYDVKM. V was trimmed by 7 bases and J by 2 bases, leaving 18 bases between them. The CDR3 runs to 16 residues. The CDR3: CASTVPGSLGNQPQHF. The CDR3 DNA sequence: TGTGCCAGCACCGTCCCAGGGAGTCTTGGCAATCAGCCCCAGCATTTT.

This clonotype showed up many times. This chain connects TRBV7-2 to TRBJ2-1; 8 nucleotides align to TRBD2. The CDR3 contains 14 residues. The germline gives CDR1 SGHTA, CDR2 FQGNSA. Trimming cost V 4 bases and J 7 bases; bases outside gene matches: 6. The CDR3 loop reads CASSYSGAVNEQFF. In DNA form, the CDR3 reads TGTGCCAGCAGCTATAGCGGGGCTGTAAATGAGCAGTTCTTC. The full variable domain, completed using reference TRBV7-2 and TRBJ2-1, is GAGVSQSPSNKVTEKGKDVELRCDPISGHTALYWYRQSLGQGLEFLIYFQGNSAPDKSGLPSDRFSAERTGGSVSTLTIQRTQQEDSAVYLCASSYSGAVNEQFFGPGTRLTVL.

This clonotype came up a few times. CDR3 coding DNA: TGTGCCAGCTCACCACCGAATAGGGGAGGAAAGCCCCAGCATTTT. Amino acid sequence: CASSPPNRGGKPQHF. This chain joins TRBV18 and TRBJ1-5, with D perhaps TRBD1 (5 bases). The CDR3 spans 15 residues. Germline loops: CDR1 KGHSH, CDR2 LQKENI. Trimming left V 0 bases short and J 8 bases short, with 14 bases between. The complete variable domain, with remaining parts taken from reference TRBV18 and TRBJ1-5, reads NAGVMQNPRHLVRRRGQEARLRCSPMKGHSHVYWYRQLPEEGLKFMVYLQKENIIDESGMPKERFSAEFPKEGPSILRIQQVVRGDSAAYFCASSPPNRGGKPQHFGDGTRLSIL.

This clonotype was recorded many times. One junction end disagrees with the germline gene, perhaps due to a read error. The chain has TRBV11-1 and TRBJ2-2; TRBD2 matches at 7 bases. Germline assignment: CDR1 SGHAT and CDR2 FQDESV (reference sequence). This CDR3 contains 17 residues. The CDR3 loop is CASSPAMGRGYTGELFF. CDR3 nucleotides: TGCGCCAGCAGCCCCGCTATGGGGCGGGGGTACACCGGGGAGCTGTTTTTT.

This clonotype came up many times. The chain employs TRBV5-1 and TRBJ2-6; D not certain. With 9 bases removed from V and 0 bases from J, the gap between germline ends came to 13 bases. Germline V gives CDR1 SGHRS, CDR2 YFSETQ. The CDR3 extends over 15 amino acids. The CDR3 coding sequence is TGCGCCACCAAAAGTTTGGACTCTGGGGCCAACGTCCTGACTTTC. Translation gives CATKSLDSGANVLTF.

This clonotype was recorded a few times. The chain has TRBV2 and TRBJ2-5; 8 bases are shared with TRBD2. Trimming took 2 bases from V and 4 from J; bases not matched to a gene: 3. Germline V gene sequence: CDR1 SNHLY, CDR2 FYNNEI. The CDR3 is made up of 14 amino acids. The CDR3 nucleotides read TGTGCCAGCAGTGAAAGCGGGAGTATAGAGACCCAGTACTTC. This sequence encodes CASSESGSIETQYF.

This clonotype was seen many times. The J gene is TRBJ2-7, the V gene TRBV27; 13 nucleotides line up with TRBD2. The CDR3 totals 15 residues. The V gene's germline CDR1 is MNHEY and CDR2 SMNVEV (reference sequence). V lost 5 bases and J lost 2; bases outside the gene matches: 3. In DNA, the CDR3 is TGTGCCAGCAGTAACGGACTAGCGGGGGCCTACGAGCAGTACTTC. Residues: CASSNGLAGAYEQYF.

The chain carries TRBV14 and TRBJ1-2; D remains ambiguous. The V gene lost 2 bases and the J gene lost 3 bases, with 10 bases spanning the gap. The CDR3 spans 14 residues. Germline-derived CDR1 and CDR2 are SGHDN and FVKESK. For the CDR3, the DNA is TGTGCCAGCAGCCAAATACTTAGCGACTATGGCTACACCTTC. Amino acids: CASSQILSDYGYTF.

The V gene is TRBV20-1, the J gene TRBJ2-3; a possible D gene is TRBD2 (6 bases). The CDR3 spans 13 residues. Trimming took 6 bases from V and 4 from J, leaving 14 bases between them. CDR1 and CDR2 (germline): DFQATT, SNEGSKA (reference sequence). CDR3 DNA: TGCAGTGCCCTACGGGGGAATGCAGATACGCAGTATTTT. Translated, it gives CSALRGNADTQYF.

The table lists this clonotype with many counts. J is TRBJ1-1 and V is TRBV5-6; 9 nucleotides align to TRBD1. Germline V CDR1 and CDR2: SGHDT, YYEEEE. Losses at the gene ends were 2 bases for V and 3 bases for J; bases not matched to a gene: 5. There are 15 residues in the CDR3. In DNA form, the CDR3 reads TGTGCCAGCAGCTTTGGGACAGGGTTGTACACTGAAGCTTTCTTT. It yields the protein CASSFGTGLYTEAFF.

This clonotype was seen only a few times. This CDR3 is CASSTPGGLSTGELFF. CDR3 DNA sequence: TGCGCCAGCAGCACCCCAGGGGGCCTTAGCACCGGGGAGCTGTTTTTT. V gene TRBV5-1 combines with J gene TRBJ2-2; 8 positions match TRBD1. This CDR3 region has 16 residues. Germline assignment: CDR1 SGHRS and CDR2 YFSETQ. V was pared by 4 bases and J by 4 bases, with 9 bases of the junction left unmatched.

This clonotype was observed a few times. This chain uses TRBV7-9 with TRBJ2-1; TRBD1 matches 10 bases. The CDR3 sequence is 15 residues long. V was clipped by 6 bases and J by 8 bases; unmatched bases: 10. Per the germline V gene, CDR1 is SEHNR and CDR2 is FQNEAQ (reference sequence). The CDR3 is CASRTGTGDFYEQFF. As DNA, the CDR3 is TGTGCCAGCAGAACCGGGACAGGGGATTTTTATGAGCAGTTCTTC.

This chain connects TRBV6-2 or TRBV6-3 to TRBJ1-4; maybe TRBD1 (5 bases). CDR3 length: 14 amino acids. V lost 2 bases and J 7 bases, leaving 11 bases between the germline ends. Germline CDR1 MNHEY, CDR2 SVGEGT. The CDR3 DNA follows: TGTGCCAGCAGTTACGCCGGGGGGGGTGAAAAACTGTTTTTT. Protein sequence: CASSYAGGGEKLFF.